This passage covers 3 T cell receptor beta chains from one sample sequenced in a study of OX40 agonist ivuxolimab in advanced cancers. Only in-frame clones appear in the TCRdb table, and some are missing; sequencing was by immunoSEQ multiplex PCR. The sample carries roughly 120,000 clones, less than 95% recorded once. The material was CD4+ or CD8+ T cells sorted from blood, obtained in a trial of the OX40 agonist ivuxolimab. The receptor source for this set is an adult with an advanced solid tumor such as melanoma, head and neck, liver or kidney cancer.

The rearrangement joins TRBV18 to TRBJ2-7; possibly TRBD1 for D (6 bases). V shed 4 bases and J shed 6 bases, with 19 bases lying between them. Per the germline V gene, CDR1 is KGHSH and CDR2 is LQKENI. The CDR3 sequence is 15 residues long. CDR3 region: CASSQMSTGPREQYF. In nucleotides, the CDR3 is TGTGCCAGCTCACAAATGTCAACAGGGCCGCGCGAGCAGTACTTC. Together with reference TRBV18 and TRBJ2-7, the CDR3 gives the full variable domain: NAGVMQNPRHLVRRRGQEARLRCSPMKGHSHVYWYRQLPEEGLKFMVYLQKENIIDESGMPKERFSAEFPKEGPSILRIQQVVRGDSAAYFCASSQMSTGPREQYFGPGTRLTVT.

CDR3 amino acids: CASSNRDRGYEQYF. CDR3 DNA sequence: TGTGCCAGTAGTAACCGGGACAGGGGATACGAGCAGTACTTC. The chain uses TRBV19 and TRBJ2-7, with TRBD1 identical over 10 bases. CDR1 is LNHDA and CDR2 is SQIVND in the germline V gene (reference sequence). V trimming: 4 bases; J trimming: 4 bases; junction bases outside the gene matches: 4. This CDR3 is 14 amino acids long.

The V and J genes are TRBV27 and TRBJ1-4; TRBD1 matches at 7 bases. This CDR3 spans 13 amino acids. Per germline, CDR1 MNHEY and CDR2 SMNVEV (reference sequence). J lost 8 bases, V lost 5 bases, and 5 bases had no gene match. CDR3: CASSRQGYEKLFF. The CDR3 region has the DNA TGTGCCAGCAGTAGACAGGGTTACGAAAAACTGTTTTTT.